The 30 T cell receptor beta chains below were found in one sample sequenced in a study of shared clonotypes between healthy human individuals. Assay: immunoSEQ multiplex PCR; the TCRdb copy retains only in-frame clones and omits some. Seen here are under 1,100,000 clones, around 74% observed once, and the top ten hold around 1.5%. Sample: memory CD4+ T cells sorted from blood. Described subset: CD45RA-negative fraction. The receptor source for this set is a man between 18 and 35 years old in good health.

The rearrangement uses TRBV10-3 and TRBJ1-2, with a tentative D call TRBD1 (5 bases). This CDR3 region has 14 residues. Germline V gives CDR1 ENHRY, CDR2 SYGVKD. V was shortened by 2 bases and J by 4 bases, with 11 bases between the two germline ends. The DNA of the CDR3 is TGTGCCATCAGTGAGGTGGGGGAGGGCTATGGCTACACCTTC. It encodes CAISEVGEGYGYTF.

The rearrangement links TRBV18 to TRBJ2-5; 12 bases are shared with TRBD2. The V and J ends lost 2 bases and 7 bases, in that order; junction bases with no gene match: 17. The germline gives CDR1 KGHSH, CDR2 LQKENI. The CDR3 extends over 19 amino acids. The CDR3 region has the DNA TGTGCCAGCTCACCAAGCGTCCGGACTAGCGGGACGGAGTTCGGGACCCAGTACTTC. Protein sequence: CASSPSVRTSGTEFGTQYF.

This clone was picked up a small number of times. The chain couples TRBV5-1 to TRBJ2-5; D may correspond to TRBD1 or TRBD2 (5 bases each). The CDR3 covers 15 residues. The germline V gene has CDR1 SGHRS and CDR2 YFSETQ. Between the trimmed V and J ends, which lost 4 bases and 4 bases, there was a span of 17 bases. The CDR3 loop is CASSQIGDRGETQYF. CDR3 bases: TGCGCCAGCAGCCAGATTGGGGACCGGGGAGAGACCCAGTACTTC.

This clone showed up just a few times. The chain carries TRBV30 and TRBJ2-3; D perhaps matches TRBD1 (6 bases). V lost 3 bases to trimming and J lost 2 bases, with 15 bases between them. This CDR3 comprises 15 residues. CDR1 is GTSNPN, CDR2 SVGIG, per germline (reference sequence). CDR3 nucleotides: TGTGCCTGGAGCCCAGGACAGTTTGTCACAGATACGCAGTATTTT. It translates to CAWSPGQFVTDTQYF.

A few counts support this clone. The sample carries other DNA sequences with the same CDR3. The V gene is TRBV18, the J gene TRBJ2-3; D unclear. The CDR3 totals 13 residues. V was clipped by 6 bases and J by 0 bases, with 7 bases between them. Germline lookup yields CDR1 KGHSH and CDR2 LQKENI. The CDR3 protein is CASSLTSTDTQYF. Written as DNA, the CDR3 is TGTGCCAGCTCTCTCACTAGCACAGATACGCAGTATTTT.

The V gene is TRBV5-1, the J gene TRBJ2-7; a weak D match, TRBD2 (5 bases). The CDR3 totals 14 residues. The germline CDR1 and CDR2 sequences are SGHRS and YFSETQ. With 0 bases removed from V and 6 bases from J, the gap between germline ends came to 13 bases. The CDR3 is CASSLETRGAEQYF. CDR3 sequence (DNA): TGCGCCAGCAGCTTGGAAACTCGGGGAGCCGAGCAGTACTTC.

J is TRBJ1-4 and V is TRBV29-1, with D perhaps TRBD1 (6 bases). Trimming pared 6 bases from V and 2 bases from J, leaving 7 bases between. This CDR3 spans 12 amino acids. Germline CDR1 reads SQVTM; CDR2 reads ANQGSEA. This CDR3 reads CSVGQTNEKLFF. In DNA form, the CDR3 reads TGCAGCGTCGGACAGACTAATGAAAAACTGTTTTTT.

V is TRBV7-2 and J is TRBJ2-1, with 12 bases lining up with TRBD2. The CDR3 length is 16 residues. CDR1 is SGHTA and CDR2 is FQGNSA in the germline V gene. V shed 7 bases and J 7 bases; nucleotides not matched to a gene: 11. CDR3: CASTDQLAGGRNEQFF. For the CDR3, the DNA is TGTGCCAGCACCGACCAGCTAGCGGGAGGGCGAAATGAGCAGTTCTTC.

In DNA, the CDR3 is TGTGCCAGCAGCTCACTGGCGACTAGCGGGGGTTACAATGAGCAGTTCTTC. This sequence encodes CASSSLATSGGYNEQFF. The chain carries TRBV4-2 and TRBJ2-1; the match to TRBD2 covers 12 bases. V lost 5 bases, J lost 4 bases, and 9 bases stayed unmatched. The CDR3 contains 17 residues. Looked up from germline, CDR1 is LGHNA and CDR2 is YNFKEQ.

V is TRBV7-2 and J is TRBJ2-5; TRBD1 agrees at 9 bases. The CDR3 is 13 residues long. Trimming cost V 4 bases and J 8 bases; bases outside gene matches: 5. Germline CDR1 and CDR2: SGHTA and FQGNSA. The CDR3 sequence: CASSWDRVETQYF. DNA for the CDR3: TGTGCCAGCAGCTGGGACAGGGTTGAAACCCAGTACTTC.

The chain links TRBV7-2 to TRBJ1-6; TRBD1 might be the D (6 bases). Per the germline V gene, CDR1 is SGHTA and CDR2 is FQGNSA. Deletions cut 5 bases from V and 7 bases from J, with 9 bases between. There are 13 residues in the CDR3. The CDR3 reads CASSQDRNSPLHF. The CDR3 DNA is TGTGCCAGCAGCCAGGACAGAAATTCACCCCTCCACTTT.

A few counts support this clone. This chain joins TRBV30 and TRBJ1-3; D is uncertain. The CDR3 has 14 amino acids. The germline gives CDR1 GTSNPN, CDR2 SVGIG (reference sequence). V dropped 7 bases and J dropped 2 bases, with 15 bases sitting between them. The CDR3 DNA follows: TGTGCCTCCCGCAGATATGAAACTGGAAACACCATATATTTT. This codes for CASRRYETGNTIYF.

J is TRBJ2-2 and V is TRBV15, with D perhaps matching TRBD2 (5 bases). Germline V gives CDR1 LNHNV, CDR2 YYDKDF (reference sequence). The CDR3 consists of 16 residues. V was clipped by 0 bases and J by 1 base, with 9 bases between them. The CDR3 nucleotides are TGTGCCACCAGCAGAGAGATCCGGGGGAACACCGGGGAGCTGTTTTTT. This translates into CATSREIRGNTGELFF.

This sequence joins TRBV2 and TRBJ2-2; TRBD1 agrees at 10 bases. V lost 8 bases, J lost 8 bases, and 17 bases stayed unmatched. Germline lookup yields CDR1 SNHLY and CDR2 FYNNEI. CDR3 length equals 17 residues. CDR3: CASGQTGGSPLAGELFF. DNA of the CDR3: TGTGCCAGCGGACAGACAGGGGGCTCCCCCTTGGCGGGGGAGCTGTTTTTT. Using reference TRBV2 and TRBJ2-2 for the parts outside the CDR3, the full variable domain is EPEVTQTPSHQVTQMGQEVILRCVPISNHLYFYWYRQILGQKVEFLVSFYNNEISEKSEIFDDQFSVERPDGSNFTLKIRSTKLEDSAMYFCASGQTGGSPLAGELFFGEGSRLTVL.

A single count supports this clone. The V and J genes are TRBV14 and TRBJ1-3, with 7 bases identical to TRBD1. Trimming took 4 bases from V and 3 from J; bases not matched to a gene: 12. The CDR3 has 17 residues. In germline, CDR1 is SGHDN, CDR2 FVKESK. The CDR3 DNA is TGTGCCAGCAGCCGGGACAGCCTCCTAGCTAGTGGAAACACCATATATTTT. Translated, it gives CASSRDSLLASGNTIYF. The whole variable domain, filled in from reference TRBV14 and TRBJ1-3, reads EAGVTQFPSHSVIEKGQTVTLRCDPISGHDNLYWYRRVMGKEIKFLLHFVKESKQDESGMPNNRFLAERTGGTYSTLKVQPAELEDSGVYFCASSRDSLLASGNTIYFGEGSWLTVV.

The chain carries TRBV30 and TRBJ2-7, with 7 bases that match TRBD2. Unmatched junction bases numbered 11, after V lost 5 bases and J lost 7 bases. Germline loops: CDR1 GTSNPN, CDR2 SVGIG (reference sequence). This CDR3 is 13 amino acids long. The CDR3 nucleotides read TGTGCCTGGGACAGAGGGGAGGGAAGGGAGCAGTACTTC. This codes for CAWDRGEGREQYF.

The V call is TRBV30, the J call TRBJ2-1; 13 nucleotides line up with TRBD2. This CDR3 comprises 13 residues. The V and J ends lost 2 bases and 15 bases, in that order; junction bases with no gene match: 7. The germline V gene encodes CDR1 GTSNPN and CDR2 SVGIG (reference sequence). The CDR3 protein is CAWSTLAGGPWFF. DNA of the CDR3: TGTGCCTGGAGTACACTAGCGGGAGGGCCTTGGTTCTTC.

The J gene is TRBJ2-7, the V gene TRBV10-3; D tentatively reads TRBD1 or TRBD2 (6 bases each). This CDR3 contains 16 residues. Germline CDR1 ENHRY, CDR2 SYGVKD. V lost 0 bases and J 0 bases, leaving 12 bases between the germline ends. The CDR3, as DNA: TGTGCCATCAGTGAGTCGAAGGGGGGCGGCTCCTACGAGCAGTACTTC. Protein: CAISESKGGGSYEQYF.

The chain joins TRBV9 to TRBJ1-2, with D unresolved. The ends were cut back, 6 bases at V and 9 bases at J, with 18 bases in the middle. The CDR3 consists of 13 residues. Germline values: CDR1 SGDLS, CDR2 YYNGEE. CDR3 nucleotide sequence: TGTGCCAGCAACGGAGGGTGGGGTGTTAGCTACACCTTC. Its protein product is CASNGGWGVSYTF.

This clone was recorded only once. The rearrangement uses TRBV11-3 and TRBJ1-2; the D is unclear. There are 14 residues in the CDR3. Per the germline V gene, CDR1 is SGHNT and CDR2 is YENEEA. V dropped 3 bases and J dropped 2 bases, with 10 bases sitting between them. CDR3 in amino acids: CASSLGSTNYGYTF. For the CDR3, the DNA is TGTGCCAGCAGCTTGGGGAGCACCAACTATGGCTACACCTTC. Based on the CDR3 plus reference TRBV11-3 and TRBJ1-2, the full variable domain is EAGVVQSPRYKIIEKKQPVAFWCNPISGHNTLYWYLQNLGQGPELLIRYENEEAVDDSQLPKDRFSAERLKGVDSTLKIQPAELGDSAVYLCASSLGSTNYGYTFGSGTRLTVV.

V gene TRBV18 combines with J gene TRBJ1-3, with TRBD1 matching over 7 bases. Germline CDR1 KGHSH, CDR2 LQKENI. This CDR3 has 14 residues. V lost 6 bases, J lost 10 bases, and 12 bases stayed unmatched. The CDR3 here is CASSERQGTGTIYF. The CDR3 coding sequence is TGTGCCAGCTCCGAGCGACAGGGCACAGGGACCATATATTTT.

This clone was counted between two and nine times. This chain joins TRBV4-3 and TRBJ2-5, with D perhaps TRBD1 or TRBD2 (5 bases each). Per the germline V gene, CDR1 is LGHNA and CDR2 is YSLEER. Trimming cost V 5 bases and J 5 bases, with 15 bases left between them. This CDR3 contains 14 residues. CDR3 in amino acids: CASSKLGPEETQYF. The CDR3 DNA sequence: TGCGCCAGCAGCAAACTGGGACCGGAGGAGACCCAGTACTTC.

This clone was detected once. Other nucleotide sequences from this sample produce the same CDR3. This chain connects TRBV11-2 to TRBJ2-7; D might be TRBD1 (6 bases). CDR3 size: 12 residues. Germline V gene lookup returns CDR1 SGHAT and CDR2 FQNNGV. V lost 5 bases and J lost 4, with 9 bases in between. The CDR3 region has the DNA TGTGCCAGCAGCCGTGGACAGTACGAGCAGTACTTC. It encodes CASSRGQYEQYF.

This clone was seen just once. The chain uses TRBV29-1 and TRBJ2-5, with 7 nucleotides matching TRBD1. The J call may not be correct, given that the DNA end is closer to TRBJ2-7. This CDR3 region has 13 residues. Germline lookup yields CDR1 SQVTM and CDR2 ANQGSEA. DNA for the CDR3: TGCAGCGTTGTGAGGGACAGCACCTACGAGCAGTACTTC. This encodes CSVVRDSTYEQYF.

In this sample, this clone turned up once. The J gene is TRBJ2-3, the V gene TRBV7-9; D unclear. V was cut by 6 bases and J by 1 base, with 8 bases left in between. The CDR3 spans 13 residues. The germline V gene has CDR1 SEHNR and CDR2 FQNEAQ (reference sequence). The CDR3 is CASSPTGTDTQYF. The CDR3 DNA reads as TGTGCCAGCAGTCCTACTGGCACAGATACGCAGTATTTT.

CDR3 loop: CASSAGPGNTIYF. Here the CDR3 DNA reads TGTGCCAGCTCAGCCGGGCCTGGAAACACCATATATTTT. The chain links TRBV18 to TRBJ1-3; unclear D gene. V was trimmed by 5 bases and J by 2 bases, leaving 7 bases between them. CDR3 length: 13 amino acids. CDR1 and CDR2 (germline): KGHSH, LQKENI.

In its sample, this clone was seen a few times. Other DNA variants within this sample encode the same CDR3. The chain combines TRBV5-1 with TRBJ2-1; D call uncertain. V shed 0 bases and J shed 0 bases, with 10 bases lying between them. This CDR3 comprises 16 residues. Looked up from germline, CDR1 is SGHRS and CDR2 is YFSETQ. DNA for the CDR3: TGCGCCAGCAGCTTGGCCGGTGGGATCTCCTACAATGAGCAGTTCTTC. As protein: CASSLAGGISYNEQFF.

Only a few counts were recorded for this clone. This chain uses TRBV29-1 with TRBJ1-1, with TRBD1 identical over 9 bases. Germline V gives CDR1 SQVTM, CDR2 ANQGSEA. With 5 bases clipped from V and 0 bases from J, the junction kept 7 bases outside the gene matches. The CDR3 spans 15 residues. CDR3 bases: TGCAGCGTTCCGGGACAGGGTTTTCTGAACACTGAAGCTTTCTTT. Its translation: CSVPGQGFLNTEAFF.

The gene calls are TRBV6-5 and TRBJ2-5, with 8 bases matching TRBD1. From germline, CDR1 is MNHEY and CDR2 SVGAGI. The junction had 7 bases not matched to a gene; V was cut back by 5 bases and J by 2 bases. There are 15 residues in the CDR3. The CDR3 DNA reads as TGTGCCAGCAGTCCCCAGGGGGCGGTACAAGAGACCCAGTACTTC. It codes for CASSPQGAVQETQYF.

This chain links TRBV6-5 with TRBJ2-3; a weak D match, TRBD1 (5 bases). The CDR3 spans 14 residues. Looked up from germline, CDR1 is MNHEY and CDR2 is SVGAGI. Trimming removed 2 bases at V and 2 bases at J, with 8 bases between. This chain's CDR3 is CASSYRQSTDTQYF. As DNA, the CDR3 is TGTGCCAGCAGTTACAGACAGTCCACAGATACGCAGTATTTT.